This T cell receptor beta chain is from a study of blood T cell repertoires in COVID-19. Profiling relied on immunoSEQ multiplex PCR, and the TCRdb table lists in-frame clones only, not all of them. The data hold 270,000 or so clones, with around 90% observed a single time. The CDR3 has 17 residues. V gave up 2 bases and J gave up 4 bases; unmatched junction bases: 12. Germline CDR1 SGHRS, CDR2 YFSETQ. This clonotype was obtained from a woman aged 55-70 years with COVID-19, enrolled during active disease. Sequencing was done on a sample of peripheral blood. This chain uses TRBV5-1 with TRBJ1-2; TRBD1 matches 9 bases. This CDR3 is CASSLTSGTGSSYGYTF. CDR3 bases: TGCGCCAGCAGCTTAACCTCCGGGACAGGGAGTAGCTATGGCTACACCTTC.